This T cell receptor beta chain appears in the sequencing data of a study of T cell changes during pregnancy in multiple sclerosis (dated by TCRdb to 2018 to 2020). Regarding the study in general: In women with multiple sclerosis, the researchers looked at how the T cell repertoire shifted as pregnancy progressed.

Library construction relied on the immunoSEQ multiplex PCR assay. This immuneACCESS table, as held by TCRdb, lists in-frame sequences with V and J called but not all clones. Of the missing ones, under half trace to an unresolved V gene in checked studies; the others have no known cause. For this sample the table gives tens of thousands of clones, of which approximately 90% were detected only once. Around 0.7% of the sample lies in the top ten. The cysteine opens and the phenylalanine closes a CDR3 of 13 amino acids. Only the CDR3 DNA is retained, 39 bases long and in frame from the first base. CDR1 is given as SGHTS and CDR2 as YDEGEE, both from the germline V gene. V gives up 7 bases and J gives up 2 bases, and the segment between their germline ends measures 11 bases. With regard to this clone: Its antigen target is currently unknown. No base-level quality is on record; no much larger clone is a single base apart.

The rearranged segments are TRBV5-8 and TRBJ2-3; 7 matching bases give a weak D call of TRBD2. The clonotype originates from a female donor with multiple sclerosis, enrolled in a pregnancy study. Sequences were derived from CD4+ T cells from peripheral blood mononuclear cells, sampled before pregnancy. The bases are TGTGCCAGCGGGGGGGGCTTCACAGATACGCAGTATTTT. Translated, this gives CASGGGFTDTQYF. The CDR3, completed at both ends by the reference TRBV5-8 and TRBJ2-3 genes, gives the full variable domain EAGVTQSPTHLIKTRGQQATLRCSPISGHTSVYWYQQALGLGLQFLLWYDEGEERNRGNFPPRFSGRQFPNYSSELNVNALELEDSALYLCASGGGFTDTQYFGPGTRLTVL.